The 21 T cell receptor beta chains given below trace back to one sample, sequenced in a study of regulatory T cells in long-lasting Graves disease. Libraries of TCR beta came from iRepertoire HTBI primers plus Arm-PCR of CDR3 regions. TCRdb processed the multiplex PCR reads anew with MiXCR; each CDR3 protein has one entry. In the table there are over 250,000 distinct CDR3 sequences, around 23% of which are singletons. This sample's time point: persistent/refractory GD, antithyroid drugs over 5 years with positive TRAb. PBMCs provided the RNA from which the TCR library was made. The source material was peripheral blood mononuclear cells (PBMCs), sampled when the disease was refractory, from a patient treated with antithyroid drugs. The receptor set was obtained from a female donor with Graves disease.

This clonotype has more than one count but fewer than ten. V usage is TRBV10-3 and J usage is TRBJ1-1; the D is unclear. Germline V CDR1 and CDR2: ENHRY, SYGVKD. The CDR3 contains 11 residues. V lost 10 bases, J lost 5 bases, and 11 bases lay in between. The CDR3 sequence is CATLLGTEAFF. CDR3 DNA sequence: TGTGCCACCTTACTCGGGACTGAAGCTTTCTTT.

V gene TRBV7-2 combines with J gene TRBJ2-5; D is uncertain. Trimming took off 5 bases at V and 7 bases at J, with 11 bases between the two ends. The CDR3 extends over 12 amino acids. Germline V gene data show CDR1 as SGHTA and CDR2 as FQGNSA. The CDR3 protein is CASSRTSGTQYF. The CDR3 region has the DNA TGTGCCAGCAGCCGGACCTCTGGGACCCAGTACTTC.

The chain couples TRBV19 to TRBJ1-1; the D is unclear. Trimming removed 3 bases from V and 0 bases from J, with 14 bases in between. Germline V gives CDR1 LNHDA, CDR2 SQIVND (reference sequence). CDR3 length: 16 amino acids. CDR3 sequence reads: CASSISVAEMNTEAFF. Here the CDR3 DNA reads TGTGCCAGTAGTATCAGTGTGGCGGAGATGAACACTGAAGCTTTCTTT. The full variable domain, completed using reference TRBV19 and TRBJ1-1, is DGGITQSPKYLFRKEGQNVTLSCEQNLNHDAMYWYRQDPGQGLRLIYYSQIVNDFQKGDIAEGYSVSREKKESFPLTVTSAQKNPTAFYLCASSISVAEMNTEAFFGQGTRLTVV.

The sample holds a few counts of this clonotype. Compared with germline, one end of the junction differs, possibly owing to a read error. The rearrangement links TRBV10-3 to TRBJ2-7, with 7 nucleotides matching TRBD2. The germline V gene has CDR1 ENHRY and CDR2 SYGVKD. CDR3 length equals 13 residues. The CDR3 loop reads CAISASGSSEQYF. In DNA form, the CDR3 reads TGTGCCATCAGTGCTAGCGGATCCTCCGAGCAGTACTTC.

This clonotype was recorded many times. This chain links TRBV20-1 with TRBJ1-5, with 7 bases aligning to TRBD1. Germline V gene data show CDR1 as DFQATT and CDR2 as SNEGSKA (reference sequence). The CDR3 spans 14 residues. J lost 6 bases, V lost 1 base, and 6 bases had no gene match. Here the CDR3 reads CSARGSTGSQPQHF. The DNA of the CDR3 is TGCAGTGCTAGAGGTTCGACAGGGTCTCAGCCCCAGCATTTT.

The genes are TRBV11-2 and TRBJ1-5; 12 bases are shared with TRBD1. This CDR3 has 17 amino acids. CDR1 is SGHAT and CDR2 is FQNNGV in the germline V gene. V lost 5 bases and J lost 5; bases outside the gene matches: 10. CDR3 protein: CASSLGQGAVYDQPQHF. CDR3 nucleotide sequence: TGTGCCAGCAGCCTGGGACAGGGGGCTGTATATGATCAGCCCCAGCATTTT. Combining the CDR3 with reference TRBV11-2 and TRBJ1-5 gives the whole variable domain EAGVAQSPRYKIIEKRQSVAFWCNPISGHATLYWYQQILGQGPKLLIQFQNNGVVDDSQLPKDRFSAERLKGVDSTLKIQPAKLEDSAVYLCASSLGQGAVYDQPQHFGDGTRLSIL.

This clonotype has at least ten counts. The chain carries TRBV28 and TRBJ1-1; a weak D match, TRBD1 (5 bases). V was trimmed by 4 bases and J by 1 base, leaving 13 bases between them. The CDR3 length is 15 residues. The germline CDR1 and CDR2 sequences are MDHEN and SYDVKM. The CDR3 loop reads CASSSPTDENTEAFF. In DNA form, the CDR3 reads TGTGCCAGCAGTTCCCCGACAGACGAGAACACTGAAGCTTTCTTT.

The V call is TRBV5-5, the J call TRBJ1-4; D is undetermined. The CDR3 has 14 amino acids. V was clipped by 4 bases and J by 3 bases, with 10 bases between them. The germline CDR1 and CDR2 sequences are SGHKS and YYEKEE (reference sequence). The CDR3 DNA is TGTGCCAGCAGCATAGGGCCACCTAATGAAAAACTGTTTTTT. It specifies CASSIGPPNEKLFF.

This clonotype was seen ten or more times. The chain uses TRBV29-1 and TRBJ2-5; the match to TRBD2 covers 7 bases. Trimming took 4 bases from V and 4 from J; bases not matched to a gene: 6. Looked up from germline, CDR1 is SQVTM and CDR2 is ANQGSEA. This CDR3 comprises 13 residues. CDR3 loop: CSVGGGVAETQYF. In DNA form, the CDR3 reads TGCAGCGTTGGGGGGGGAGTAGCAGAGACCCAGTACTTC. The full variable domain, with the rest looked up from reference TRBV29-1 and TRBJ2-5, is SAVISQKPSRDICQRGTSLTIQCQVDSQVTMMFWYRQQPGQSLTLIATANQGSEATYESGFVIDKFPISRPNLTFSTLTVSNMSPEDSSIYLCSVGGGVAETQYFGPGTRLLVL.

This clonotype was counted at least ten times. The chain joins TRBV28 to TRBJ2-1; 12 bases are shared with TRBD2. V shed 4 bases, J shed 9 bases, and the junction held 13 bases outside the gene matches. The germline V gene has CDR1 MDHEN and CDR2 SYDVKM. The CDR3 runs to 17 residues. The CDR3 spells CASSSPSGRAGVGEQFF. Written as DNA, the CDR3 is TGTGCCAGCAGTTCCCCTAGCGGGAGGGCCGGGGTAGGTGAGCAGTTCTTC. The whole variable domain, remainder taken from reference TRBV28 and TRBJ2-1, is DVKVTQSSRYLVKRTGEKVFLECVQDMDHENMFWYRQDPGLGLRLIYFSYDVKMKEKGDIPEGYSVSREKKERFSLILESASTNQTSMYLCASSSPSGRAGVGEQFFGPGTRLTVL.

The J gene is TRBJ2-3, the V gene TRBV20-1; 7 positions agree with TRBD1. Germline CDR1 reads DFQATT; CDR2 reads SNEGSKA (reference sequence). The CDR3 length is 13 residues. Trimming removed 2 bases from V and 3 bases from J; junction bases left unmatched: 2. The CDR3 DNA sequence: TGCAGTGCTAGACTACAGGGGACAGATACGCAGTATTTT. Translated: CSARLQGTDTQYF.

J is TRBJ2-7 and V is TRBV20-1, with TRBD2 identical over 7 bases. V lost 0 bases and J lost 3; bases outside the gene matches: 5. Germline CDR1 is DFQATT and CDR2 is SNEGSKA (reference sequence). The CDR3 extends over 14 amino acids. This chain's CDR3 is CSARDPGDYYEQYF. As DNA, the CDR3 is TGCAGTGCTAGAGACCCGGGGGACTACTACGAGCAGTACTTC.

On this clonotype: This may be a read error, as it is one base from a much larger clone. The chain links TRBV2 to TRBJ2-5; 8 bases align to TRBD1. The DNA end is a closer match to TRBJ2-7, so the J assignment may be wrong. Looked up from germline, CDR1 is SNHLY and CDR2 is FYNNEI. This CDR3 is built from 12 residues. The CDR3 here is CAIRQGTYEQYF. As DNA, the CDR3 is TGTGCCATCAGACAGGGGACATACGAGCAGTACTTC.

This clonotype was counted many times. This chain links TRBV28 with TRBJ2-7; 15 nucleotides line up with TRBD2. V shed 5 bases and J 3 bases; nucleotides not matched to a gene: 8. Per germline, CDR1 MDHEN and CDR2 SYDVKM. CDR3 length: 17 residues. The CDR3 here is CASSPGLAGGLYYEQYF. As DNA, the CDR3 is TGTGCCAGCAGTCCGGGACTAGCGGGAGGTCTCTACTACGAGCAGTACTTC.

This clonotype was seen repeatedly, ten times or more. This chain uses TRBV11-2 with TRBJ2-2; TRBD2 matches 7 bases. Germline values: CDR1 SGHAT, CDR2 FQNNGV. The CDR3 is 18 amino acids. J gave up 0 bases and V 1 base, and 8 bases lay outside the gene matches. The CDR3 sequence is CASSLVAGAPTNTGELFF. The CDR3, as DNA: TGTGCCAGCAGCTTAGTGGCGGGAGCCCCCACGAACACCGGGGAGCTGTTTTTT.

In this sample, this clonotype turned up many times. This rearrangement joins TRBV11-2 to TRBJ2-7; D unresolved. Germline V gene data show CDR1 as SGHAT and CDR2 as FQNNGV. Trimming stripped 0 bases from V and 4 bases from J, with 13 bases between. The CDR3 is 15 amino acids. CDR3 in DNA: TGTGCCAGCAGCTTAGATGTTGGCCTGGATTACGAGCAGTACTTC. Protein sequence: CASSLDVGLDYEQYF.

The chain recombines TRBV29-1 with TRBJ2-5; D not certain. The CDR3 sequence is 13 residues long. Trimming stripped 4 bases from V and 2 bases from J, with 11 bases between. Germline CDR1 reads SQVTM; CDR2 reads ANQGSEA. This CDR3 is CSVVISPQETQYF. For the CDR3, the DNA is TGCAGCGTTGTTATCTCTCCTCAAGAGACCCAGTACTTC.

This clonotype has only a few counts. This chain links TRBV30 with TRBJ1-2; D unclear. The CDR3 is 13 amino acids. V was trimmed by 4 bases and J by 5 bases, leaving 14 bases between them. CDR1 GTSNPN and CDR2 SVGIG come from the germline V gene (reference sequence). The CDR3 DNA is TGTGCCTGGATTCCCACGCTGGGGTATGGCTACACCTTC. It codes for CAWIPTLGYGYTF.

The chain has TRBV7-2 and TRBJ1-2; D remains ambiguous. CDR1 is SGHTA, CDR2 FQGNSA, per germline. The V and J ends lost 0 bases and 6 bases respectively, with 11 bases between them. The CDR3 runs 14 residues. Here the CDR3 DNA reads TGTGCCAGCAGCTTAGCTTTGTCAGGCAATGGCTACACCTTC. Its translation: CASSLALSGNGYTF.

This clonotype appeared many times. The chain carries TRBV28 and TRBJ2-7; 7 nucleotides align to TRBD2. Trimming at V came to 6 bases and at J to 0 bases, leaving 14 bases not matched to a gene. The CDR3 is 17 amino acids. In germline, CDR1 is MDHEN, CDR2 SYDVKM. CDR3 amino acids: CASSSPKLAPSSYEQYF. CDR3 sequence (DNA): TGTGCCAGCAGCTCCCCGAAACTAGCGCCCAGCTCCTACGAGCAGTACTTC.

The chain links TRBV20-1 to TRBJ2-3, with 11 bases identical to TRBD2. The V segment lost 1 base and the J segment 3 bases; nucleotides outside the gene matches: 6. The CDR3 has 16 residues. Looked up from germline, CDR1 is DFQATT and CDR2 is SNEGSKA (reference sequence). The CDR3: CSARGLAGGGTDTQYF. The DNA for the CDR3 is TGCAGTGCTAGAGGGCTAGCGGGAGGTGGGACAGATACGCAGTATTTT.